These 25 T cell receptor beta chains originate from one sample sequenced in a study of T cell responses to AZD1222 COVID-19 vaccine (dated by TCRdb to about 2021). The protocol used for the library was the immunoSEQ multiplex PCR assay. TCRdb holds this immuneACCESS table with in-frame rearrangements only. Some clones are missing; in checked studies, unresolved V genes explain under half, and the rest has no known cause. In all, the sample holds roughly 130,000 clones, and more than 70% of those were seen once. The top ten clones comprise around 10% of the sample. This sample's time point label indicates: baseline before first vaccination. Here the sequenced sample was peripheral blood, taken on day 0 of AZD1222 vaccination. Receptors originate from an adult in good health.

The CDR3 nucleotides read TGTGCCAGCTCACTTACGGGACTAGCGGGAGCCTATGAGCAGTTCTTC. It yields the protein CASSLTGLAGAYEQFF. This chain joins TRBV18 and TRBJ2-1; 14 bases are shared with TRBD2. There are 16 residues in the CDR3. With 4 bases clipped from V and 8 bases from J, the junction kept 7 bases outside the gene matches. Germline-derived CDR1 and CDR2 are KGHSH and LQKENI.

The V gene is TRBV3-1 (or the pseudogene TRBV3-2), the J gene TRBJ2-5; D not certain. Germline V gene sequence: CDR1 LGHDT, CDR2 YNNKEL (reference sequence). This CDR3 region has 14 residues. The V and J ends lost 1 base and 4 bases respectively, with 10 bases between them. CDR3 protein: CASSQGLELETQYF. CDR3 coding DNA: TGTGCCAGCAGCCAAGGATTAGAATTAGAGACCCAGTACTTC.

The V and J genes are TRBV19 and TRBJ1-1; D gene ambiguous. The CDR3 has 14 residues. Germline V gene data show CDR1 as LNHDA and CDR2 as SQIVND (reference sequence). V lost 5 bases to trimming and J lost 3 bases, with 13 bases between them. CDR3 nucleotides: TGTGCCAGTAGTGCTGGAGGGTACTACACTGAAGCTTTCTTT. Translated: CASSAGGYYTEAFF. The full variable domain, with the rest looked up from reference TRBV19 and TRBJ1-1, is DGGITQSPKYLFRKEGQNVTLSCEQNLNHDAMYWYRQDPGQGLRLIYYSQIVNDFQKGDIAEGYSVSREKKESFPLTVTSAQKNPTAFYLCASSAGGYYTEAFFGQGTRLTVV.

The chain uses TRBV9 and TRBJ2-2; 8 nucleotides agree with TRBD2. V dropped 0 bases and J dropped 6; count of bases not matched to a gene: 4. From germline, CDR1 is SGDLS and CDR2 YYNGEE. The CDR3 contains 15 residues. The CDR3 nucleotides are TGTGCCAGCAGCGTAGGGACTAGCCTTCCCGGGGAGCTGTTTTTT. Its translation: CASSVGTSLPGELFF.

The chain links TRBV19 to TRBJ1-1, with 8 bases aligning to TRBD1. Germline assignment: CDR1 LNHDA and CDR2 SQIVND (reference sequence). J was trimmed by 3 bases and V by 6 bases; bases with no gene match: 9. The CDR3 covers 15 residues. CDR3 in DNA: TGTGCCAGTAGCTCCAGGACAGGGCGGGACACTGAAGCTTTCTTT. Residues: CASSSRTGRDTEAFF.

This clone appeared a few times. The chain combines TRBV4-1 with TRBJ1-4; no definite D call. This CDR3 has 14 amino acids. Deletions cut 2 bases from V and 8 bases from J, with 12 bases between. Germline V CDR1 and CDR2: MGHRA, YSYEKL. The CDR3 coding sequence is TGCGCCAGCAGCCAACGCACCCTAAGAGAAAAACTGTTTTTT. Translated, it gives CASSQRTLREKLFF.

This clone has a handful of counts. The J gene is TRBJ1-2, the V gene TRBV7-9; D gene unclear. V was pared by 0 bases and J by 0 bases, with 11 bases between. The CDR3 contains 16 residues. Germline-derived CDR1 and CDR2 are SEHNR and FQNEAQ (reference sequence). CDR3: CASSLAVPITNYGYTF. The CDR3 DNA follows: TGTGCCAGCAGCTTAGCGGTCCCTATAACTAACTATGGCTACACCTTC.

The gene calls are TRBV18 and TRBJ2-7; no reliable D call. The length of the CDR3 is 14 residues. Germline V gene lookup returns CDR1 KGHSH and CDR2 LQKENI. Deletions cut 6 bases from V and 0 bases from J, with 12 bases between. Here the CDR3 reads CASSETTTSYEQYF. CDR3 nucleotides: TGTGCCAGCTCCGAAACTACTACCTCCTACGAGCAGTACTTC.

This chain connects TRBV13 to TRBJ1-5; TRBD1 matches at 7 bases. The ends lost 0 bases at V and 6 bases at J; junction bases unmatched: 5. This CDR3 contains 15 residues. Germline lookup yields CDR1 PRHDT and CDR2 FYEKMQ (reference sequence). The CDR3: CASSLGYNRGQPQHF. For the CDR3, the DNA is TGTGCCAGCAGCTTAGGATACAACAGGGGTCAGCCCCAGCATTTT.

In DNA form, the CDR3 reads TGTGCCAGCAGCTTGGAGGGTGTCGGGAATACGCAGTATTTT. This translates into CASSLEGVGNTQYF. This sequence joins TRBV5-4 and TRBJ2-3; weak D call: TRBD2 (5 bases). With 0 bases removed from V and 7 bases from J, the gap between germline ends came to 12 bases. From germline, CDR1 is SGHNT and CDR2 YYREEE (reference sequence). The CDR3 extends over 14 amino acids. Looking up the rest from reference TRBV5-4 and TRBJ2-3 gives the full variable domain: ETGVTQSPTHLIKTRGQQVTLRCSSQSGHNTVSWYQQALGQGPQFIFQYYREEENGRGNFPPRFSGLQFPNYSSELNVNALELDDSALYLCASSLEGVGNTQYFGPGTRLTVL.

The chain has TRBV10-3 and TRBJ1-2, with D uncertain. With 0 bases removed from V and 7 bases from J, the gap between germline ends came to 6 bases. This CDR3 is built from 12 residues. The germline CDR1 and CDR2 sequences are ENHRY and SYGVKD. The CDR3 region is CAISESRSGYTF. The CDR3 region has the DNA TGTGCCATCAGTGAGTCTAGGAGTGGCTACACCTTC.

The chain has TRBV20-1 and TRBJ1-3, with a weak D call TRBD1 (5 bases). The CDR3 has 11 amino acids. Per germline, CDR1 DFQATT and CDR2 SNEGSKA (reference sequence). V was pared by 1 base and J by 8 bases, with 6 bases between. The CDR3 DNA sequence: TGCAGTGCTAGAGCAGGGCACACCATATATTTT. It encodes CSARAGHTIYF.

This clone has just one count. The chain combines TRBV5-1 with TRBJ2-5; a possible D gene is TRBD1 (6 bases). The V and J ends lost 4 bases and 4 bases respectively, with 8 bases between them. The CDR3 runs to 12 residues. Germline CDR1 SGHRS, CDR2 YFSETQ. Here the CDR3 reads CASSPGVETQYF. CDR3 DNA: TGCGCCAGCAGCCCAGGGGTAGAGACCCAGTACTTC.

The chain uses TRBV18 and TRBJ1-1, with a weak D call TRBD1 (5 bases). The CDR3 is made up of 14 amino acids. Germline CDR1 KGHSH, CDR2 LQKENI. V lost 4 bases and J lost 1, with 10 bases in between. Here the CDR3 DNA reads TGTGCCAGCTCACAAGAGGGGTCGAACACTGAAGCTTTCTTT. The encoded protein is CASSQEGSNTEAFF.

The chain has TRBV20-1 and TRBJ2-3; D is unclear. This CDR3 has 11 amino acids. The V gene lost 7 bases and the J gene lost 3 bases, with 8 bases spanning the gap. The germline V gene encodes CDR1 DFQATT and CDR2 SNEGSKA (reference sequence). Here the CDR3 DNA reads TGCAGTGTCGAGATAACAGATACGCAGTATTTT. Translation: CSVEITDTQYF.

The chain has TRBV30 and TRBJ2-7; either TRBD1 or TRBD2 may fit D (5 bases each). The ends were cut back, 1 base at V and 13 bases at J, with 14 bases in the middle. This CDR3 region has 11 residues. Germline values: CDR1 GTSNPN, CDR2 SVGIG (reference sequence). This CDR3 is CAWSAAGTVYF. In DNA form, the CDR3 reads TGTGCCTGGAGTGCGGCCGGGACGGTTTACTTC.

This sequence joins TRBV7-8 and TRBJ1-5; D is unresolved. CDR3 size: 13 residues. Germline values: CDR1 SGHVS, CDR2 FQNEAQ. Trimming cost V 7 bases and J 2 bases, with 9 bases left between them. The CDR3, as DNA: TGTGCCAGCACCTGGGCCCGCAATCAGCCCCAGCATTTT. Encoded protein: CASTWARNQPQHF.

This chain connects TRBV10-2 to TRBJ2-4; TRBD2 is a possible D gene (5 bases). V lost 4 bases, J lost 6 bases, and 13 bases lay in between. Germline assignment: CDR1 WSHSY and CDR2 SAAADI. This CDR3 contains 14 residues. The CDR3 DNA follows: TGCGCCAGCAGTGGGTTGGGAGAGGGAAACATTCAGTACTTC. Translation gives CASSGLGEGNIQYF.

The chain carries TRBV5-3 and TRBJ2-3; D not certain. TRBV5-3 is treated as an ORF (open reading frame) with a function not yet certain. V gave up 10 bases and J gave up 3 bases, with 15 bases separating them. The CDR3 covers 13 residues. The CDR3 DNA reads TGTGCCGGATCCCGGTTTAGGACAGATACGCAGTATTTT. Translating it yields CAGSRFRTDTQYF.

The chain joins TRBV7-2 to TRBJ2-1; weak D call: TRBD2 (6 bases). The CDR3 has 15 residues. Germline CDR1 reads SGHTA; CDR2 reads FQGNSA. Trimming stripped 5 bases from V and 2 bases from J, with 13 bases between. CDR3 in DNA: TGTGCCAGCAGCCGCGGGGACGGTACCTACAATGAGCAGTTCTTC. The encoded protein is CASSRGDGTYNEQFF.

The V call is TRBV7-2, the J call TRBJ1-1; TRBD1 aligns across 7 bases. The CDR3 is 14 residues long. V lost 5 bases, J lost 5 bases, and 8 bases stayed unmatched. CDR1 and CDR2 (germline): SGHTA, FQGNSA. CDR3 nucleotides: TGTGCCAGCAGCATATTAACAGGGGTTACTGAAGCTTTCTTT. It translates to CASSILTGVTEAFF.

The gene calls are TRBV19 and TRBJ1-5; tentative D call: TRBD1 (6 bases). The CDR3 consists of 13 residues. CDR1 and CDR2 from the germline V gene are LNHDA and SQIVND (reference sequence). Trimming cost V 9 bases and J 3 bases, with 12 bases left between them. The CDR3 protein is CASRRGLNQPQHF. For the CDR3, the DNA is TGTGCCAGCAGGCGGGGGCTCAATCAGCCCCAGCATTTT.

The chain carries TRBV13 and TRBJ2-7; tentatively, D is TRBD2 (6 bases). Germline CDR1 reads PRHDT; CDR2 reads FYEKMQ (reference sequence). V lost 4 bases, J lost 3 bases, and 25 bases lay in between. The CDR3 length is 18 residues. CDR3 residues: CASSSAGLANQENYEQYF. As DNA, the CDR3 is TGTGCCAGCAGCTCGGCGGGGCTGGCAAACCAGGAGAACTACGAGCAGTACTTC.

This clone was detected only once. DNA for the CDR3: TGTGCCAGCAGTGAACAGACAGGGGGCGGCTATGGCTACACCTTC. Residues: CASSEQTGGGYGYTF. V gene TRBV6-1 combines with J gene TRBJ1-2; 10 positions agree with TRBD1. Germline CDR1 MNHNS, CDR2 SASEGT. The ends lost 2 bases at V and 4 bases at J; junction bases unmatched: 4. The CDR3 loop spans 15 amino acids.

The chain couples TRBV7-9 to TRBJ2-2, with 10 bases lining up with TRBD2. Germline V lookup: CDR1 SEHNR, CDR2 FQNEAQ (reference sequence). After removal of 2 bases from V and 5 bases from J, the junction contained 11 bases not matched to a gene. This CDR3 has 18 amino acids. This chain's CDR3 is CASSLSLASGGRTGELFF. The CDR3 coding sequence is TGTGCCAGCAGCTTATCTTTGGCTAGCGGGGGTCGGACCGGGGAGCTGTTTTTT.